The 26 T cell receptor beta chains in this list originate from one sample, sequenced in a study of human T cells and chemical hapten exposure (dated by TCRdb to about 2021). Library generation was performed with RACE. Instrument used: NextSeq 500. The raw public data were reprocessed by TCRdb itself: fastp quality trimming at Q25, MiXCR clonotype calling, in-frame beta chains only. Each entry merges the rows of one CDR3 protein and shows their most common DNA and genes. In all, the sample holds 370,000 or so distinct CDR3 sequences, and approximately 4.4% of those were seen once. Of the sample, about 2.2% falls within the top ten clones. The time point label corresponds to: patch test 1, 2 weeks after DPC sensitization. In light of the paper, this sample's treatment or condition label describes: therapeutic diphenylcyclopropenone sensitization with weekly scalp DPC. This sample comprised whole blood, obtained in connection with sensitization to the hapten diphenylcyclopropenone (DPC). These receptors were taken from a woman aged 45-65 years with alopecia areata. Some clones in this sample may be carry-over from other donors' samples.

This clonotype was counted between two and nine times. This rearrangement joins TRBV4-1 to TRBJ2-2; 8 bases fit TRBD1. Looked up from germline, CDR1 is MGHRA and CDR2 is YSYEKL. J lost 5 bases, V lost 2 bases, and 10 bases had no gene match. The CDR3 has 17 amino acids. CDR3 coding DNA: TGCGCCAGCAGCCAATCGCCCCGACAGGGGATGACCGGGGAGCTGTTTTTT. This codes for CASSQSPRQGMTGELFF.

This clonotype was seen at least ten times. CDR3 nucleotides: TGCAGTGCTAGAAGCTCTGGGGCCAACGTCCTGACTTTC. This translates into CSARSSGANVLTF. The chain uses TRBV20-1 and TRBJ2-6; D is unclear. CDR1 is DFQATT, CDR2 SNEGSKA, per germline (reference sequence). V was shortened by 2 bases and J by 0 bases, with 2 bases between the two germline ends. This CDR3 comprises 13 residues.

This clonotype has a count of ten or more. V gene TRBV12-3 or TRBV12-4 combines with J gene TRBJ2-7, with D perhaps matching TRBD1 (5 bases). Trimming shortened V by 3 bases and J by 3 bases, and 9 bases separated the two germline ends. This CDR3 region has 13 residues. CDR3 amino acids: CASSFQGYYEQYF. CDR3 DNA sequence: TGTGCCAGCAGTTTTCAGGGCTACTACGAGCAGTACTTC.

This clonotype came up many times. The chain carries TRBV10-3 and TRBJ2-2; D gene ambiguous. The V gene's germline CDR1 is ENHRY and CDR2 SYGVKD. The V and J ends lost 3 bases and 1 base respectively, with 6 bases between them. The CDR3 loop spans 14 amino acids. The DNA for the CDR3 is TGTGCCATCAGTGATGGTCAGAACACCGGGGAGCTGTTTTTT. It translates to CAISDGQNTGELFF.

This clonotype has ten or more counts. The junction and the germline gene differ at one end; a read error may be behind it. This chain links TRBV15 with TRBJ2-3; D possibly corresponds to TRBD1 (7 bases). The germline V gene has CDR1 LNHNV and CDR2 YYDKDF (reference sequence). CDR3 size: 15 residues. The CDR3 DNA is TGTGCCACCAGCAGAGATGGAGGGGGCACGGATACGCAGTATTTT. It is translated as CATSRDGGGTDTQYF.

The rearrangement uses TRBV5-1 and TRBJ2-1; D might be TRBD1 (5 bases). In germline, CDR1 is SGHRS, CDR2 YFSETQ. V was clipped by 0 bases and J by 1 base, with 11 bases between them. This CDR3 spans 16 amino acids. The chain's CDR3 is CASSLGGRASYNEQFF. The CDR3 coding sequence is TGCGCCAGCAGCTTGGGGGGCAGGGCATCCTACAATGAGCAGTTCTTC. Supplemented by reference TRBV5-1 and TRBJ2-1, the full variable domain reads KAGVTQTPRYLIKTRGQQVTLSCSPISGHRSVSWYQQTPGQGLQFLFEYFSETQRNKGNFPGRFSGRQFSNSRSEMNVSTLELGDSALYLCASSLGGRASYNEQFFGPGTRLTVL.

In its sample, this clonotype was seen a few times. The V call is TRBV6-6, the J call TRBJ2-7; a weak D match, TRBD2 (6 bases). V was trimmed by 8 bases and J by 2 bases, leaving 10 bases between them. The CDR3 has 12 amino acids. Per germline, CDR1 MNHNY and CDR2 SVGAGI (reference sequence). CDR3 loop: CASRRGAYEQYF. The CDR3 DNA sequence: TGTGCCAGCCGGAGGGGAGCCTACGAGCAGTACTTC.

This clonotype was counted only a few times. The CDR3: CASREGVAQPQHF. The DNA of the CDR3 is TGTGCCAGCAGGGAGGGGGTCGCTCAGCCCCAGCATTTT. The rearrangement uses TRBV6-5 and TRBJ1-5; TRBD1 is a possible D gene (6 bases). CDR1 MNHEY and CDR2 SVGAGI come from the germline V gene. Trimming stripped 6 bases from V and 6 bases from J, with 12 bases between. The length of the CDR3 is 13 residues.

This clonotype was seen a handful of times. The chain uses TRBV14 and TRBJ1-2; D unclear. Germline lookup yields CDR1 SGHDN and CDR2 FVKESK. The CDR3 runs to 10 residues. The V end lost 4 bases, the J end lost 5 bases, and 2 bases lay between the germline ends. CDR3 loop: CASSPYGYTF. CDR3 bases: TGTGCCAGCAGCCCTTATGGCTACACCTTC.

This clonotype was recorded many times. The rearrangement uses TRBV28 and TRBJ1-5; no definite D call. The CDR3 covers 17 residues. Trimming removed 1 base from V and 0 bases from J, with 13 bases in between. Germline V CDR1 and CDR2: MDHEN, SYDVKM. The CDR3 region has the DNA TGTGCCAGCAGTTTATCGGACCCCGGTTATAGCAATCAGCCCCAGCATTTT. Its translation: CASSLSDPGYSNQPQHF. Drawing the rest from reference TRBV28 and TRBJ1-5, the complete variable domain is DVKVTQSSRYLVKRTGEKVFLECVQDMDHENMFWYRQDPGLGLRLIYFSYDVKMKEKGDIPEGYSVSREKKERFSLILESASTNQTSMYLCASSLSDPGYSNQPQHFGDGTRLSIL.

This clonotype was counted ten times or more. The rearrangement uses TRBV12-3 or TRBV12-4 and TRBJ2-7; perhaps TRBD2 as D (6 bases). There are 15 residues in the CDR3. V was pared by 5 bases and J by 4 bases, with 18 bases between. The CDR3 bases are TGTGCCAGCAGTGCCCCCCGGGACGGGGGTTACGAGCAGTACTTC. This gives the protein CASSAPRDGGYEQYF.

This clonotype was counted many times. The gene calls are TRBV11-2 and TRBJ1-1; D ambiguous. CDR1 SGHAT and CDR2 FQNNGV come from the germline V gene. The CDR3 loop spans 13 amino acids. V lost 3 bases to trimming and J lost 5 bases, with 10 bases between them. For the CDR3, the DNA is TGTGCCAGCAGCTTTGGGGTGGATACTGAAGCTTTCTTT. Translation: CASSFGVDTEAFF.

This clonotype was counted a few times. The chain has TRBV28 and TRBJ2-3; 10 nucleotides agree with TRBD2. The germline V gene has CDR1 MDHEN and CDR2 SYDVKM. The CDR3 extends over 15 amino acids. The V gene end was trimmed by 4 bases and the J gene end by 6 bases; junction bases not matched to a gene: 7. In DNA, the CDR3 is TGTGCCAGCAGTTCCCCGAGGACTAGCGGCGATACGCAGTATTTT. It yields the protein CASSSPRTSGDTQYF. The full variable domain, in which reference TRBV28 and TRBJ2-3 provide the parts outside the CDR3, is DVKVTQSSRYLVKRTGEKVFLECVQDMDHENMFWYRQDPGLGLRLIYFSYDVKMKEKGDIPEGYSVSREKKERFSLILESASTNQTSMYLCASSSPRTSGDTQYFGPGTRLTVL.

This clonotype was observed a handful of times. The chain combines TRBV7-8 with TRBJ1-1, with D uncertain. Trimming took 1 base from V and 4 from J, leaving 16 bases between them. The CDR3 runs 16 residues. In germline, CDR1 is SGHVS, CDR2 FQNEAQ. CDR3 sequence: CASSLGRTVVLTEAFF. The DNA of the CDR3 is TGTGCCAGCAGCTTAGGTCGGACGGTCGTACTCACTGAAGCTTTCTTT.

This clonotype appeared a few times. The rearrangement joins TRBV30 to TRBJ2-1; 9 nucleotides line up with TRBD2. Trimming cost V 4 bases and J 10 bases; bases outside gene matches: 5. The germline V gene encodes CDR1 GTSNPN and CDR2 SVGIG (reference sequence). The CDR3 consists of 12 residues. The CDR3: CAWTKLAGEQFF. DNA of the CDR3: TGTGCCTGGACGAAACTAGCGGGCGAGCAGTTCTTC.

This clonotype has just a few counts. The chain is built from TRBV9 and TRBJ1-1; tentative D call: TRBD1 (6 bases). The germline gives CDR1 SGDLS, CDR2 YYNGEE. V lost 0 bases and J 4 bases, leaving 13 bases between the germline ends. The CDR3 covers 15 residues. The CDR3 coding sequence is TGTGCCAGCAGCGTAGTGACAGGACCCCTCACTGAAGCTTTCTTT. Translation gives CASSVVTGPLTEAFF.

This chain joins TRBV5-4 and TRBJ1-5; possibly TRBD1 for D (5 bases). The ends were cut back, 4 bases at V and 11 bases at J, with 16 bases in the middle. Germline V gene lookup returns CDR1 SGHNT and CDR2 YYREEE (reference sequence). CDR3 length: 13 amino acids. The CDR3 spells CASSEGPGPAQHF. Written as DNA, the CDR3 is TGTGCCAGCAGCGAGGGGCCAGGTCCGGCCCAGCATTTT.

This clonotype showed up many times. This chain connects TRBV5-1 to TRBJ2-5; TRBD1 matches 7 bases. The V and J ends lost 4 bases and 1 base, in that order; junction bases with no gene match: 7. Germline assignment: CDR1 SGHRS and CDR2 YFSETQ. The CDR3 is 15 residues long. CDR3 sequence: CASSPTGAFQETQYF. CDR3 coding DNA: TGCGCCAGCAGCCCCACAGGGGCGTTCCAAGAGACCCAGTACTTC.

This clonotype has just a few counts. The chain couples TRBV29-1 to TRBJ2-6; 8 nucleotides agree with TRBD1. The CDR3 has 16 amino acids. Germline V gives CDR1 SQVTM, CDR2 ANQGSEA. V shed 5 bases, J shed 2 bases, and the junction held 8 bases outside the gene matches. The CDR3 loop is CSVPGTGAPGANVLTF. CDR3 sequence (DNA): TGCAGCGTTCCCGGGACAGGAGCCCCTGGGGCCAACGTCCTGACTTTC.

This clonotype came up many times. The chain carries TRBV7-2 and TRBJ2-6, with D uncertain. V lost 5 bases and J 0 bases, leaving 5 bases between the germline ends. This CDR3 has 14 residues. The germline V gene encodes CDR1 SGHTA and CDR2 FQGNSA. CDR3 in amino acids: CASSRNSGANVLTF. CDR3 coding DNA: TGTGCCAGCAGCCGGAACTCTGGGGCCAACGTCCTGACTTTC.

This clonotype turned up a few times. The chain uses TRBV4-3 and TRBJ1-1, with a weak D call TRBD1 (6 bases). Trimming removed 0 bases from V and 10 bases from J, with 21 bases in between. The CDR3 is 16 amino acids. CDR1 is LGHNA and CDR2 is YSLEER in the germline V gene. The CDR3 region is CASSQEGGVSRRAAFF. CDR3 DNA sequence: TGCGCCAGCAGCCAAGAAGGGGGGGTGAGTCGAAGGGCAGCTTTCTTT.

This clonotype was seen a handful of times. This chain links TRBV4-3 with TRBJ2-3; the match to TRBD1 covers 7 bases. Germline loops: CDR1 LGHNA, CDR2 YSLEER. This CDR3 has 15 amino acids. Trimming at V came to 3 bases and at J to 1 base, leaving 4 bases not matched to a gene. As DNA, the CDR3 is TGCGCCAGCAGCCACGGAACAGGGGGCACAGATACGCAGTATTTT. Its translation is CASSHGTGGTDTQYF.

This clonotype has only a few counts. The chain has TRBV18 and TRBJ1-5; D may be TRBD1 (5 bases). Germline-derived CDR1 and CDR2 are KGHSH and LQKENI. V was shortened by 5 bases and J by 7 bases, with 18 bases between the two germline ends. The length of the CDR3 is 15 residues. The CDR3 sequence is CASSSKVGAGQPQHF. The CDR3 nucleotides read TGTGCCAGCTCATCGAAGGTAGGGGCAGGGCAGCCCCAGCATTTT. Filled out from reference TRBV18 and TRBJ1-5, the complete variable domain reads NAGVMQNPRHLVRRRGQEARLRCSPMKGHSHVYWYRQLPEEGLKFMVYLQKENIIDESGMPKERFSAEFPKEGPSILRIQQVVRGDSAAYFCASSSKVGAGQPQHFGDGTRLSIL.

In its sample, this clonotype was seen a few times. The rearrangement links TRBV3-1 to TRBJ2-3, with a tentative D call TRBD2 (5 bases). This CDR3 has 15 residues. V lost 3 bases and J 0 bases, leaving 10 bases between the germline ends. CDR1 and CDR2 from the germline V gene are LGHDT and YNNKEL (reference sequence). In nucleotides, the CDR3 is TGTGCCAGCAGCCACTCGGGGAGCAGCACAGATACGCAGTATTTT. This codes for CASSHSGSSTDTQYF.

This clonotype has more than one count but fewer than ten. The J gene is TRBJ2-5, the V gene TRBV3-1; D may be TRBD1 (5 bases). CDR3 length: 13 residues. Germline V CDR1 and CDR2: LGHDT, YNNKEL (reference sequence). V was trimmed by 5 bases and J by 3 bases, leaving 10 bases between them. CDR3 in DNA: TGTGCCAGCAGCGTTGGACAAAAAGAGACCCAGTACTTC. Protein product: CASSVGQKETQYF.

This clonotype has just a few counts. The junction differs from germline at one of its ends, possibly a read error. CDR3 loop: CASSQGTSPVF. Written as DNA, the CDR3 is TGTGCCAGCAGCCAAGGAACTAGCCCGGTCTTC. The gene calls are TRBV3-1 and TRBJ2-1, with D possibly matching TRBD2 (6 bases). Germline V lookup: CDR1 LGHDT, CDR2 YNNKEL (reference sequence). The CDR3 runs to 11 residues.